Below, one T cell receptor beta chain is given with its context. The antigen remains unidentified. The data stem from a study of long-term antiretroviral therapy in people with HIV. The study's findings and limits: Among HIV repertoires, CDR3 length ranges were narrower than those of controls.

V lost 5 bases and J lost 3, with 4 bases in between. CDR3 size: 12 residues. The germline CDR1 and CDR2 sequences are SNHLY and FYNNEI. At the survey level, the v3.0 immunoSEQ assay was run. The table came from immunoSEQ multiplex PCR; TCRdb's copy has only in-frame clones and leaves some out. The table lists 35,000 to 55,000 clones, about 95% of them singletons. This material consisted of unsorted PBMCs, taken 3.7 years after starting antiretroviral therapy. The chain joins TRBV2 to TRBJ1-4, with D unclear. The TCR comes from a woman in her fifties or sixties with HIV. The CDR3 protein is CASSRANEKLFF. CDR3 nucleotides: TGTGCCAGCAGTCGGGCTAATGAAAAACTGTTTTTT.